This entry is about one T cell receptor (beta chain). Its antigen remains unknown. These data originate in a study of cytomegalovirus exposure and HLA in healthy donors. As for the study in general: T cells numbering around 200 million yielded more than 100 million unique TCR beta sequences in an earlier analysis.

Overall study results and limits: Per published reports, the classifier diagnosed cytomegalovirus status with high specificity and sensitivity.

The V gene lost 0 bases and the J gene lost 8 bases, with 10 bases spanning the gap. Looked up from germline, CDR1 is LGHNA and CDR2 is YSLEER. CDR3 length: 14 amino acids. The PCR used 60 Vbeta and 13 Jbeta primers. Repertoires were generated with immunoSEQ multiplex PCR, while TCRdb's copy carries only in-frame clones and drops some. In the table there are 160,000 or so clones, 80% of which are singletons. Sequenced: PBMCs. This clonotype originated in a young man in good health and CMV-seronegative. V is TRBV4-3 and J is TRBJ1-4, with no clear D. The CDR3: CASSQEGSREKLFF. CDR3 sequence (DNA): TGCGCCAGCAGCCAAGAAGGCTCGCGGGAAAAACTGTTTTTT.